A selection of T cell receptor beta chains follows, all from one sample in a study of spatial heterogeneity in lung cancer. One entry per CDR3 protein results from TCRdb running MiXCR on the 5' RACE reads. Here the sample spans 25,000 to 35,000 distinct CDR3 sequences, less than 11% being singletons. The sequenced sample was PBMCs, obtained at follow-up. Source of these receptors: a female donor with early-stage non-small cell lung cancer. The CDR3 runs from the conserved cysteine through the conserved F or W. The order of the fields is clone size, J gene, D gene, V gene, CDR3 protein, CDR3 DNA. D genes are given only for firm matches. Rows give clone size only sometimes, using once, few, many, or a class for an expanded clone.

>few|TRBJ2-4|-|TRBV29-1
CSVGGGYASAKNIQYF
TGCAGCGTTGGGGGAGGATACGCGAGCGCCAAAAACATTCAGTACTTC
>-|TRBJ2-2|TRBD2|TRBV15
CATSRYKFRGAGELFF
TGTGCCACCAGCAGATATAAATTTCGGGGGGCCGGGGAGCTGTTTTTT
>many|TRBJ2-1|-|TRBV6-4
CASSVSASGEQFF
TGTGCCAGCAGTGTAAGTGCTTCTGGTGAGCAGTTCTTC
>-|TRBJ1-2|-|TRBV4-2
CASSQGPGRANYGYTF
TGTGCCAGCAGCCAAGGTCCAGGGCGAGCTAACTATGGCTACACCTTC
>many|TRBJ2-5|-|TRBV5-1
CASHPQQETQYF
TGCGCCAGCCACCCCCAGCAAGAGACCCAGTACTTC
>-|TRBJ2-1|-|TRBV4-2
CASSQDDSEGYNEQFF
TGTGCCAGCAGCCAAGATGACAGTGAGGGTTACAATGAGCAGTTCTTC
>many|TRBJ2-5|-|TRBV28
CASSLIGGAETQYF
TGTGCCAGCAGTTTAATTGGGGGCGCGGAGACCCAGTACTTC
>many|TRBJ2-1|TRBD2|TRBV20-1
CSAQEGLAGGNVRFF
TGCAGTGCTCAGGAGGGACTAGCGGGGGGGAACGTTCGGTTCTTC
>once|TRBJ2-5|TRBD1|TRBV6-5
CASSRHKGAETQYF
TGTGCCAGCAGTCGACATAAGGGGGCAGAGACCCAGTACTTC
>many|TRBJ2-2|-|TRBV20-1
CSAKTSLTNTGELFF
TGCAGTGCCAAGACAAGCCTCACGAACACCGGGGAGCTGTTTTTT
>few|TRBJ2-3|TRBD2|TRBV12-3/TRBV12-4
CASSKRGGDTQYF
TGTGCCAGCAGCAAACGGGGGGGAGATACGCAGTATTTT
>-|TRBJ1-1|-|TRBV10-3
CAITPTGNTEAFF
TGTGCCATCACCCCGACGGGGAACACTGAAGCTTTCTTT
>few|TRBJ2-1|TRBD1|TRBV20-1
CSAAGDDRDHNEQFF
TGCAGTGCCGCGGGTGACGACAGGGATCACAATGAGCAGTTCTTC
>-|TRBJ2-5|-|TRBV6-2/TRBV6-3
CASSYSSGAFQETQYF
TGTGCCAGCAGTTACTCAAGTGGGGCGTTCCAAGAGACCCAGTACTTC
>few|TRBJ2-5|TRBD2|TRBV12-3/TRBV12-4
CASRQSGGVQETQYF
TGTGCCAGCAGGCAAAGCGGGGGAGTTCAAGAGACCCAGTACTTC
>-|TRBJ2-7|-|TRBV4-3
CASSQDPRGHPSYEQYF
TGCGCCAGCAGCCAAGATCCCCGGGGGCACCCATCCTACGAGCAGTACTTC
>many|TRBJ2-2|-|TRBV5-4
CASSPKFGALPNTGELFF
TGTGCCAGCAGCCCAAAATTTGGGGCACTACCGAACACCGGGGAGCTGTTTTTT
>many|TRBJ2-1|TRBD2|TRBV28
CASSSGGRRGYNEQFF
TGTGCCAGCAGTAGCGGGGGACGAAGGGGCTACAATGAGCAGTTCTTC
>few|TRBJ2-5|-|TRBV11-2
CASSQETWKGTQYF
TGTGCCAGCAGCCAAGAAACTTGGAAAGGGACCCAGTACTTC
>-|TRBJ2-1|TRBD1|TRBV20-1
CSANPGGAYNEQFF
TGCAGTGCCAACCCAGGGGGCGCCTACAATGAGCAGTTCTTC
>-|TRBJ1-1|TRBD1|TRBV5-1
CASSLGDRRDSLNTEAFF
TGCGCCAGCAGCTTGGGCGACCGAAGGGACAGCTTGAACACTGAAGCTTTCTTT
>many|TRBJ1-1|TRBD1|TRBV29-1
CSVVGTANTEAFF
TGCAGCGTTGTCGGGACAGCTAACACTGAAGCTTTCTTT
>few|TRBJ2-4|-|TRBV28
CASTPTGAKNIQYF
TGTGCCAGCACCCCTACCGGAGCCAAAAACATTCAGTACTTC
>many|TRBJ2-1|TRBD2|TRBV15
CATSSSRTSNEQFF
TGTGCCACCAGCAGTAGTAGGACTAGCAATGAGCAGTTCTTC
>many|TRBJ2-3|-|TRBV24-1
CATSAGVTDTQYF
TGTGCCACCAGCGCAGGGGTCACAGATACGCAGTATTTT
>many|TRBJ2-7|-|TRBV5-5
CASSLGAGGYEQYF
TGTGCCAGCAGCTTAGGAGCGGGCGGCTACGAGCAGTACTTC
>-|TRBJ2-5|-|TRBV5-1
CASTPDREETQYF
TGCGCCAGCACACCCGACAGAGAAGAGACCCAGTACTTC
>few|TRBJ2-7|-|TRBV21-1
CASSKRDSYEQYF
TGTGCCAGCAGCAAACGGGACAGCTACGAGCAGTACTTC
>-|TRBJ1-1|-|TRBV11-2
CASSSTPGRRNTEAFF
TGTGCCAGCAGCTCGACTCCCGGCAGGAGGAACACTGAAGCTTTCTTT
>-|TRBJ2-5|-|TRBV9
CASSVEDRYQETQYF
TGTGCCAGCAGCGTAGAGGACAGATACCAAGAGACCCAGTACTTC
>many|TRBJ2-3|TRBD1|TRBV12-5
CASGFLITGGSGDTQYF
TGTGCTAGTGGTTTCCTTATAACAGGGGGTTCAGGAGATACGCAGTATTTT
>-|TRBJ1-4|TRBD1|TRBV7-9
CASSFPGQGLGEKLFF
TGTGCCAGCAGCTTCCCGGGACAGGGCCTCGGTGAAAAACTGTTTTTT
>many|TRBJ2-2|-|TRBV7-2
CASSLSGGTGELFF
TGTGCCAGCAGCTTATCGGGCGGGACCGGGGAGCTGTTTTTT
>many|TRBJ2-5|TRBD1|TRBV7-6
CASSPSWGQRYQETQYF
TGTGCCAGCAGCCCCTCTTGGGGACAGAGGTACCAAGAGACCCAGTACTTC
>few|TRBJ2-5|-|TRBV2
CASTPMRETQYF
TGTGCCAGCACGCCGATGAGAGAGACCCAGTACTTC
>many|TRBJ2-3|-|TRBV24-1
CATSEPTDPTSTDTQYF
TGTGCCACCAGTGAACCGACTGATCCAACTAGCACAGATACGCAGTATTTT
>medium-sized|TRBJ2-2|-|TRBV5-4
CASSVFGDKNTGELFF
TGTGCCAGCAGCGTTTTTGGGGACAAAAACACCGGGGAGCTGTTTTTT
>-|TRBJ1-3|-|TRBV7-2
CASSQASARSGNTIYF
TGTGCCAGCAGCCAAGCAAGCGCTAGGTCTGGAAACACCATATATTTT
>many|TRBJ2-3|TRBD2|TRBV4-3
CASSQGQRGGRDTQYF
TGCGCCAGCAGCCAAGGCCAGCGGGGAGGCCGTGATACGCAGTATTTT
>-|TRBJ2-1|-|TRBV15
CATRTGEREYNEQFF
TGTGCCACCAGGACGGGGGAAAGGGAATACAATGAGCAGTTCTTC